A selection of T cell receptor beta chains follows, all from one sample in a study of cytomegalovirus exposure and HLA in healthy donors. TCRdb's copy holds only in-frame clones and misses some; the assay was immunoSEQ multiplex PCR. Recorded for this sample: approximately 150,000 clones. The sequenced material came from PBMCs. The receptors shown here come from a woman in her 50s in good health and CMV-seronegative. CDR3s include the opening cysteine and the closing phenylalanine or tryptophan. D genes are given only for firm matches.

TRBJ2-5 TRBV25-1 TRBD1 CASSEVGTVRETQYF TGTGCCAGCAGTGAAGTAGGGACAGTCCGAGAGACCCAGTACTTC
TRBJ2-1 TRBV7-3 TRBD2 CASSSGALSGSLSYNEQFF TGTGCCAGCAGCTCCGGCGCCCTTAGCGGGAGTCTCTCCTACAATGAGCAGTTCTTC
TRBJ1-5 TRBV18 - CASSPGGGNQPQHF TGTGCCAGCTCACCAGGGGGGGGCAATCAGCCCCAGCATTTT
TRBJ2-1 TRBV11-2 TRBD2 CASSLAGGVPYNEQFF TGTGCCAGCAGCTTAGCGGGGGGGGTCCCCTACAATGAGCAGTTCTTC
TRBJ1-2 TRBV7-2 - CASSRDRLKGYGYTF TGTGCCAGTAGCCGCGACAGGCTTAAAGGGTATGGCTACACCTTC
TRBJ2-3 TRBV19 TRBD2 CASSRLAGGPGTQYF TGTGCCAGTAGCAGACTAGCGGGGGGGCCGGGTACGCAGTATTTT
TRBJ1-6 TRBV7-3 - CASSPGLINSPLHF TGTGCCAGCAGCCCGGGACTGATAAATTCACCCCTCCACTTT
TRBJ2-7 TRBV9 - CASSPIPKQYF TGTGCCAGCAGCCCTATCCCCAAGCAGTACTTC
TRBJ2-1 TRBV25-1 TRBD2 CAAGAYNEQFF TGTGCCGCGGGGGCCTACAATGAGCAGTTCTTC
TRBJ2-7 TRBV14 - CASSQVEGSSYEQYF TGTGCCAGCAGCCAAGTGGAGGGTTCTAGCTACGAGCAGTACTTC
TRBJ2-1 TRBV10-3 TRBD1 CAISGTDDNEQFF TGTGCCATCAGCGGGACAGACGACAATGAGCAGTTCTTC
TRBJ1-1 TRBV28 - CASSLSGTEAFF TGTGCCAGCAGTTTATCGGGGACTGAAGCTTTCTTT
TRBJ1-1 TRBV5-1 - CASSLEGVAFF TGCGCCAGCAGCCTTGAGGGCGTAGCTTTCTTT
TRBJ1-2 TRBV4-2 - CASSLTDLTGNYGYTF TGTGCCAGCAGTCTGACTGACCTAACAGGGAACTATGGCTACACCTTC
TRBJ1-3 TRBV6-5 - CATSSTRSGNTIYF TGTGCCACCTCAAGTACACGCTCTGGAAACACCATATATTTT
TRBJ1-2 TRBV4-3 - CAYKGHLFYGYTF TGCGCGTACAAGGGACACCTATTCTATGGCTACACCTTC
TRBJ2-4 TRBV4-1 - CASSQEMGRYKNIQYF TGCGCCAGCAGCCAAGAAATGGGCAGATATAAAAACATTCAGTACTTC
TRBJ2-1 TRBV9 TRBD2 CASSVVSREGLAVSSYNEQFF TGTGCCAGCAGCGTTGTAAGCAGAGAGGGACTAGCGGTTAGCTCCTACAATGAGCAGTTCTTC
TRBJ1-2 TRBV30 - CASGAGLDYGYTF TGTGCGTCGGGCGCGGGGCTCGACTATGGCTACACCTTC
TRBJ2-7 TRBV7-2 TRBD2 CASSRTRYEQYF TGTGCCAGCAGCCGGACTAGGTACGAGCAGTACTTC
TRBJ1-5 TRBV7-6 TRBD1 CASSPGGVNQPQHF TGTGCCAGCAGCCCAGGGGGCGTGAATCAGCCCCAGCATTTT
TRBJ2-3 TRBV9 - CASSVEVGGGADTQYF TGTGCCAGCAGCGTAGAGGTGGGGGGTGGCGCAGATACGCAGTATTTT
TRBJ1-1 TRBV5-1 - CASSLMMANTEAFF TGCGCCAGCAGCTTGATGATGGCGAACACTGAAGCTTTCTTT
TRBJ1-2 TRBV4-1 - CASSQVAVPFGYTF TGCGCCAGCAGCCAAGTCGCAGTCCCCTTTGGCTACACCTTC
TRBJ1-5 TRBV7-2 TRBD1 CASSFGQALNQPQHF TGTGCCAGCAGTTTCGGACAGGCCCTAAATCAGCCCCAGCATTTT
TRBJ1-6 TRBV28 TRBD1 CASSSRQGFGNSPLHF TGTGCCAGCAGTTCTCGACAGGGGTTTGGGAATTCACCCCTCCACTTT
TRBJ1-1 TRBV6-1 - CASSREARSEAFF TGTGCCTCGAGCCGGGAGGCGCGGTCTGAAGCTTTCTTT
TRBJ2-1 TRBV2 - CATSWTVNEQFF TGTGCCACTTCTTGGACTGTCAATGAGCAGTTCTTC
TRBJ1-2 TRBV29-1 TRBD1 CSVSPGQGDGYTF TGCAGCGTATCACCGGGACAGGGAGATGGCTACACCTTC
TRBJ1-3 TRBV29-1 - CSVESQGSSSGNTIYF TGCAGCGTTGAAAGTCAGGGCTCAAGCTCTGGAAACACCATATATTTT
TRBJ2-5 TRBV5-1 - CAREGKTRAQYF TGCGCCAGGGAGGGGAAAACTCGAGCTCAGTACTTC
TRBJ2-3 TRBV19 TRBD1 CASIGRTGNLDTQYF TGTGCCAGTATTGGGAGGACAGGGAATTTAGATACGCAGTATTTT
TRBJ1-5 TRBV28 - CASRPFLRDNQPQHF TGTGCCAGCAGGCCATTCTTGAGGGACAATCAGCCCCAGCATTTT
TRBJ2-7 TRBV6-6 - CASSYRQTNSGDEQYF TGTGCCAGCAGTTACCGCCAGACAAACTCAGGGGACGAGCAGTACTTC
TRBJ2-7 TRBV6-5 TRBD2 CASKAAGTGEQYF TGTGCCAGCAAAGCAGCGGGGACTGGAGAGCAGTACTTC
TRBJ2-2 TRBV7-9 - CASTQSNTGELFF TGTGCCAGCACCCAAAGCAATACCGGGGAGCTGTTTTTT
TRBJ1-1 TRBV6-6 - CTSSQRGVTEAFF TGTACCAGCAGTCAAAGGGGTGTCACTGAAGCTTTCTTT
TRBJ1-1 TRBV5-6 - CASSLVRTENTEAFF TGTGCCAGCAGCTTGGTAAGGACAGAGAACACTGAAGCTTTCTTT
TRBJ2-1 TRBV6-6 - CASSLQGPEDEQFF TGTGCCAGCAGTTTACAGGGCCCCGAGGATGAGCAGTTCTTC
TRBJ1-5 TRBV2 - CASSNQGQEKVPQHF TGTGCCAGCAGCAACCAGGGGCAGGAGAAGGTGCCCCAGCATTTT
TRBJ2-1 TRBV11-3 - CASSLGSAYNEQFF TGTGCCAGCAGCTTAGGGAGCGCATACAATGAGCAGTTCTTC
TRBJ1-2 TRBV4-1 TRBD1 CASSSQGGGGYTF TGCGCCAGCAGCAGCCAGGGGGGCGGTGGCTACACCTTC
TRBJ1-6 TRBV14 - CASSQEPFGISSPLHF TGTGCCAGCAGCCAAGAACCCTTTGGCATATCCTCACCCCTCCACTTT
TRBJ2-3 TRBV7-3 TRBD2 CASSLLPGTSGTDTQYF TGTGCCAGCAGCCTCCTCCCGGGGACTAGCGGCACAGATACGCAGTATTTT
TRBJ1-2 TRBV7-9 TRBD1 CASSYETTGVRVGYTF TGTGCCAGCAGCTACGAGACGACAGGGGTCCGAGTTGGCTACACCTTC
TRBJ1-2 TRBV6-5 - CASSARDNYGYTF TGTGCCAGCTCAGCCAGGGATAACTATGGCTACACCTTC
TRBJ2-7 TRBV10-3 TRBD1 CAVSGTGVDEQYF TGTGCCGTATCCGGGACAGGGGTTGACGAGCAGTACTTC
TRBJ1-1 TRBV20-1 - CSAHTPPEAFF TGCAGTGCCCATACACCTCCTGAAGCTTTCTTT
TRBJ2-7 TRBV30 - CAWSTGTSYEQYF TGTGCCTGGAGCACGGGAACGAGCTACGAGCAGTACTTC
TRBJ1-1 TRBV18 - CASSPDGDTEAFF TGTGCCAGCTCACCCGACGGAGACACTGAAGCTTTCTTT
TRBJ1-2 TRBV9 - CASSVGIGDGYTF TGTGCCAGCAGCGTAGGCATAGGGGATGGCTACACCTTC
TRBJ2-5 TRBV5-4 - CASSLGLQETQYF TGTGCCAGCAGCTTGGGACTGCAAGAGACCCAGTACTTC
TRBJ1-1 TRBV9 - CASSVSGNTEAFF TGTGCCAGCAGCGTCTCAGGGAACACTGAAGCTTTCTTT
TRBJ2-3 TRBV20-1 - CSARPGDTQYF TGCAGTGCTAGACCAGGGGATACGCAGTATTTT
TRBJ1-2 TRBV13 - CASSLVRAGGYGYTF TGTGCCAGCAGCTTAGTACGTGCAGGAGGCTATGGCTACACCTTC
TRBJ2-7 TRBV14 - CASSQALRSGSYEQYF TGTGCCAGCAGCCAAGCCCTCCGTAGCGGCTCCTACGAGCAGTACTTC
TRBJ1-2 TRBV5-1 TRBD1 CASSLNRGGARYRDGYTF TGCGCCAGCAGCCTCAACCGAGGGGGCGCAAGGTACCGGGATGGCTACACCTTC
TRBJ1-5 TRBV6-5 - CASRYSARVDQPQHF TGTGCCAGCAGGTACTCAGCCAGGGTTGACCAGCCCCAGCATTTT
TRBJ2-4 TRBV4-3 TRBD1 CASSQARDRGAGIQYF TGCGCCAGCAGCCAAGCGAGGGACAGGGGAGCGGGCATTCAGTACTTC